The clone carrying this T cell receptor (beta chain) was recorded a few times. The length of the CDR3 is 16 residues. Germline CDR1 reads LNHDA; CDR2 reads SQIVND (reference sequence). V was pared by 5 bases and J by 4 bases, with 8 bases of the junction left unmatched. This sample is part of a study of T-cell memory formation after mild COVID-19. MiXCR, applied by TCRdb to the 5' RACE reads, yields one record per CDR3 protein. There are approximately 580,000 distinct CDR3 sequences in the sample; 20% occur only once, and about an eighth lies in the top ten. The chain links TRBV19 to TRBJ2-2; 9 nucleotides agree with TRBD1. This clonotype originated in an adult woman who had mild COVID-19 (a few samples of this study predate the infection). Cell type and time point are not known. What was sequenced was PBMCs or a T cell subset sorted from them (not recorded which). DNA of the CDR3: TGTGCCAGTAGTGTACCACAGGGGGCGAGCACCGGGGAGCTGTTTTTT. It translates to CASSVPQGASTGELFF.